What follows describes a single TCR beta chain. The entry originates in a study of patients and donors after allogeneic stem cell transplantation. TCRdb reprocessed the RT-PCR reads via MiXCR and lists one record per CDR3 protein. The data show approximately 410,000 distinct CDR3 sequences, 16% seen once. The CDR3 totals 16 residues. V lost 7 bases to trimming and J lost 0 bases, with 13 bases between them. Germline values: CDR1 LNHDA, CDR2 SQIVND (reference sequence). The sample comprised blood, either unsorted or a sorted T cell fraction (not recorded which). This clonotype originated in a human donor who was either an allogeneic HSCT recipient or a stem cell or donor lymphocyte infusion donor (not recorded which). It is not recorded whose cells these are; they may come from a transplant donor. The V gene is TRBV19, the J gene TRBJ2-6, with a possible D match to TRBD2 (6 bases). The DNA for the CDR3 is TGTGCCAGTACCCACCCGGGAGACTCTGGGGCCAACGTCCTGACTTTC. Translating it yields CASTHPGDSGANVLTF.